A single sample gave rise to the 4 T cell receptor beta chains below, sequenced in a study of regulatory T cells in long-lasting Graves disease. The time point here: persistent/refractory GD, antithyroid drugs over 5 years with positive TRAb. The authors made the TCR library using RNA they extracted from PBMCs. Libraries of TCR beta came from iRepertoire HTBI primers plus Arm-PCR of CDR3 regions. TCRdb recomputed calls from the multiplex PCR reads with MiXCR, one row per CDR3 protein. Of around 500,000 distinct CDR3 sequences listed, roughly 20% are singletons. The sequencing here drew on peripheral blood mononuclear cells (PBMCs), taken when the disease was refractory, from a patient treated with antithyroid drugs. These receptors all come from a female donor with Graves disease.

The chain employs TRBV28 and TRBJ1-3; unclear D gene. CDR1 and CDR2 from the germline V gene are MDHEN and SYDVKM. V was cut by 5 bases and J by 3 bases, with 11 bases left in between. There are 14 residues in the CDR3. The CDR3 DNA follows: TGTGCCAGCAGTGCCCAGGTTGTTGGAAACACCATATATTTT. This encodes CASSAQVVGNTIYF.

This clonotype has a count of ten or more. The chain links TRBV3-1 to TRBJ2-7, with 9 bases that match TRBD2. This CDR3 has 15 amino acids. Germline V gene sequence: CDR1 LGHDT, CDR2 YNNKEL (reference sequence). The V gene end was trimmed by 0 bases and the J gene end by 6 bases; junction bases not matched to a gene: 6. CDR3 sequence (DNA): TGTGCCAGCAGCCAAGACCCAGCGGGAGGAGGCGAGCAGTACTTC. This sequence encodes CASSQDPAGGGEQYF.

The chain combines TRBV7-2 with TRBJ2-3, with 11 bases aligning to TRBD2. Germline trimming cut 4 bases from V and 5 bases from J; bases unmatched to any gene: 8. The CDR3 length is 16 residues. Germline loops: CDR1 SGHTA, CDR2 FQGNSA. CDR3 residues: CASSSSSGGSRDTQYF. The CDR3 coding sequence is TGTGCCAGCAGCTCATCTAGCGGGGGGTCCAGAGATACGCAGTATTTT. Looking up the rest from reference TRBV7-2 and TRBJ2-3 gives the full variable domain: GAGVSQSPSNKVTEKGKDVELRCDPISGHTALYWYRQSLGQGLEFLIYFQGNSAPDKSGLPSDRFSAERTGGSVSTLTIQRTQQEDSAVYLCASSSSSGGSRDTQYFGPGTRLTVL.

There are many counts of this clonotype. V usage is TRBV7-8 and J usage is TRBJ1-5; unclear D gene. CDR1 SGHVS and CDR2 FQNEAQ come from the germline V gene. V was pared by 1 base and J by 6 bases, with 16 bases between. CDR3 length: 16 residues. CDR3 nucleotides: TGTGCCAGCAGCTTAGATGGGTCCGGAGCGGGTCAGCCCCAGCATTTT. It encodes CASSLDGSGAGQPQHF.